This record covers a single T cell receptor beta chain. Its target antigen remains unknown. Qualities for individual bases were not recorded, and no much larger clone is one base off. This entry comes from a study of cytomegalovirus exposure and HLA in healthy donors (dated by TCRdb to the late 2010s). Notes on the research overall: According to an earlier analysis of a few hundred of the donors, about 179 million T cells yielded 117 million unique TCR beta sequences and 276 Gb of sequence data. Roughly 5 DR-DQ haplotypes were handled as single units for association and clustering because linkage in the cohort was strong. Typing coverage varied by locus: about 620-630 donors for A, B, C, DRB1 and DQB1; roughly 510 for DQA1; 606 for DPA1; 450 to 480 for DPB1. The T cell repertoires of about 700 subjects were profiled by immunosequencing and related to cytomegalovirus serostatus. Genome-wide SNP genotypes for about three fifths of the roughly 670 donors were used in a later genetic analysis, which treated that subset as a discovery cohort. Donor age, sex, ethnicity and CMV serostatus were compiled alongside the repertoire data. An earlier analysis of 587 of the donors used high-throughput TCR beta sequencing to judge whether each TCR beta V gene segment behaved as functional or pseudogenic. In the later analysis, no new phenotypic data were used to find candidate immune exposures; instead, reliance was placed on TCR beta sequences and their occurrence across donors. On average, around 230,000 unique TCR beta nucleotide sequences were sequenced per donor among more than 350 genotyped donors of the cohort, with approximately 18% of those sequences being non-productive. Of the roughly 400 genotyped donors, roughly 76% were placed in the genetic ancestry cluster associated with self-reported Caucasian donors. An early release that covered about 600 HLA-typed donors contained approximately 300 gigabases of sequencing data and 75 million to 100 million unique TCR sequences. To predict cytomegalovirus infection status, the study brought together high-throughput TCR immunosequencing, statistical association of individual TCRs with disease status, and machine learning. Besides the first cohort of around 700 subjects, a separate validation cohort made up of over a hundred different subjects was used. In a later analysis, previously published TCR beta repertoires from roughly 710 donors were re-analyzed and high-resolution HLA genotyping was added so that TCR occurrence patterns could be studied. All discovery cohort repertoires had been generated using a single sequencing platform. The study was designed to test whether signatures of past pathogen exposure could be identified by cataloging public T cell receptors. HLA typing covered class I and class II loci at four-digit resolution.

On the study overall, not on this receptor specifically: In this cohort, only TCR beta chains were sequenced, and detectable features were limited by the absence of alpha or paired-chain data. In both the original and validation cohorts, the classifier was reported to diagnose cytomegalovirus status with high specificity and sensitivity. When HLA alleles, especially DR and DQ, strongly co-occurred, attributing TCR associations to individual alleles was difficult. In an earlier analysis of fewer than 700 of the donors, most TCR beta V segments appeared in productive rearrangements about 87% or about 30% of the time, broadly matching IMGT annotations. In a later analysis, several top co-occurrence clusters were reported to appear linked to parvovirus B19, influenza, CMV and Epstein-Barr virus. Presence/absence analyses assumed roughly uniform sequencing depth across donors, an assumption that may not hold. Because counts were too low, more than 15 rarely observed V segments, including chromosome 9 orphons, were excluded from the earlier analysis of some 590 of the donors. In vitro tests confirmed that three of the cytomegalovirus-associated TCR beta chains recognize cytomegalovirus antigens. Some IMGT-functional V segments, including TRBV6-2 and TRBV6-3, could not be told apart with the 87-base-pair reads, so those segments were excluded. A later genetic analysis associated a missense DCLRE1C variant with V-gene and J-gene trimming of TCR beta chains, and an independent cohort replicated the association. The authors suggested that the approach could potentially be extended to other disease states and immunological phenotypes. According to a later genetic analysis, donors in an Asian-associated ancestry cluster had fewer N-insertions in productive TCRs than the roughly 670-donor mean. A cluster of highly shared sequence variants was judged likely to be a technical artifact of the sequencing pipeline. Because HLA typing was unavailable for some donors at each locus, only the typed subset was used in association tests. In a later analysis, most CMV-associated TCR beta chains were found to appear HLA-restricted, with HLA associations seemingly driven largely by CMV exposure. A later analysis found that TCR association rates varied across HLA loci, with DRB1 alleles showing the most associated TCRs and HLA-C alleles the fewest. In a later analysis, some 17,000 TCR beta sequences were associated with specific HLA alleles at a false discovery rate of 0.05. Correlated functional status among segregating V segments might be attributable to linkage disequilibrium, but an unknown experimental factor could not be ruled out. Across donors, most TCR sequences were observed very rarely, whereas some public TCRs were present in many individuals. In a later analysis, HLA-associated TCR beta chains were found to be more clonally expanded and to have lower generation probabilities than equally common non-associated chains. A further reported finding was that TCR beta sequences accurately predicted the HLA-A and HLA-B alleles for most subjects in the first cohort. The study listed approximately 160 TCR beta chains as associated with cytomegalovirus. Immune exposure information for the cohort was limited to CMV serostatus.

Library prep was done by the immunoSEQ multiplex PCR assay. The multiplex PCR relied on a mix of 60 forward primers for TCR Vbeta segments and 13 reverse primers for TCR Jbeta segments. The CDR3 region of rearranged TCR beta genes was amplified from genomic DNA with a multiplex PCR assay. Amplified TCR beta libraries were sequenced as 87-base-pair reads on the Illumina HiSeq System. Processing in the source paper ran as follows. In a later analysis, some 80 million unique TCR beta chains were counted across the roughly 610 repertoires, and roughly 11 million of these chains were shared by at least two donors. To remove PCR and sequencing errors, raw reads were error-corrected and collapsed into unique sequences using a nearest-neighbor algorithm that merged closely related sequences. CDR3 sequences were aligned to IMGT reference sequences to assign V, D and J gene segments. For a sequence to be retained, a match of at least six nucleotides was required to both a V gene segment and a J gene segment. Rearrangements were called productive when the CDR3 lacked stop codons and stayed in frame with V and J; all others were non-productive. CDR3 was defined according to IMGT convention as the region running from the second conserved V-encoded cysteine to the conserved J-encoded phenylalanine. Sequences without an unambiguous match to a single V gene segment were excluded from the earlier analysis of about 600 of the donors. In an earlier analysis of some 590 of the donors, a V segment was called functional when productive rearrangements were above 56.7%, and segregating when the standard deviation between donors exceeded 5%. To diagnose cytomegalovirus status from the catalog of TCR beta chain sequences, a statistical classification framework was built. In a later analysis, TCR nucleotide sequences were compared against IMGT/GENE-DB human TR gene sequences so that V and J genes could be assigned. Using the TCRdist pipeline, a later analysis assigned CDR3 sequences along with most-parsimonious VDJ recombination scenarios. In a later analysis, every TCR beta chain was defined by the combination of its CDR3 amino acid sequence and its V-gene family, and reads without a unique V-gene family were dropped. To address suspected cross-contamination and a sequencing artifact, a later analysis removed approximately 600 highly shared, low-generation-probability nucleotide sequences. For each public chain, a later analysis derived a clonal expansion index from normalized ranks of inferred template counts within each repertoire. Generation probabilities in a later analysis came from a VDJ recombination model fitted to out-of-frame rearrangements, and those results were checked against IGoR. In a later analysis, hypergeometric tests were used to score TCR-TCR, TCR-HLA and TCR-CMV co-occurrence, with a repertoire-size bias correction applied to TCR pairs. False discovery rates were estimated in a later analysis by permuting HLA or CMV assignments 20 times. A later analysis grouped co-occurring TCRs with DBSCAN, adding TCRdist sequence similarity when clustering within HLA-allele-positive subsets. For co-occurrence clustering, repertoires with fewer than 30,000 or more than 120,000 public chains were excluded, along with roughly five repertoires with anomalous nucleotide sharing. TCRdb took this table from immuneACCESS and kept in-frame rearrangements with V and J called. Such tables lack part of the clones; where checked against another copy, unresolved V genes explain under half of the gap, and the rest is unexplained. The V and J calls and clone size were taken over from that table, and D and trimming were inferred from the DNA. Across this sample there are about 180,000 clones, with around 81% seen only once. The ten most abundant clones make up about 2.2% of the sample.

Based on the germline V gene (reference sequence), the CDR1 and CDR2 sequences are SGHNT and YYREEE. The cysteine opens and the phenylalanine closes a CDR3 of 15 amino acids. The CDR3 DNA has 45 bases and is translated from base 1. V trim: 5 bases; J trim: 5 bases; unmatched bases: 10. The cohort was made up of approximately 700 healthy bone marrow donors. All cohort members were sampled while nominally healthy, although unrecorded immune exposures were likely present. The donor was CMV seronegative and was included in the group of about 350 seronegative cohort members. Each donor provided a peripheral blood sample, and peripheral blood mononuclear cells were used for TCR beta sequencing. Genomic DNA was extracted from the blood cell samples with the Qiagen DNeasy Blood Extraction Kit.

This TCR was recovered from a young woman in good health and CMV-seronegative. The sequence is built from TRBV5-4 and TRBJ2-3, with TRBD2 identical over 8 junction bases. The sample consisted of PBMCs. The CDR3 region has the sequence CASSPRGAQGDTQYF. The DNA is TGTGCCAGCAGTCCGCGGGGGGCCCAGGGAGATACGCAGTATTTT.